These 10 T cell receptor beta chains were sequenced from one sample in a study of blood T cell repertoires in COVID-19. This table comes from immunoSEQ multiplex PCR, and its TCRdb copy is limited to in-frame clones, with some not included. This repertoire shows 77,000 or so clones, about 74% found once; its top ten account for 2% to 3%. The sequenced sample consisted of peripheral blood. These receptors were obtained from a human donor with acute or convalescent COVID-19. The donor label of this sample is uncertain.

The J gene is TRBJ2-2, the V gene TRBV24-1; 10 bases fit TRBD1. CDR3 length: 18 amino acids. The V gene's germline CDR1 is KGHDR and CDR2 SFDVKD. Trimming at V came to 2 bases and at J to 1 base, leaving 6 bases not matched to a gene. CDR3: CATSDYPGQGLNTGELFF. In nucleotides, the CDR3 is TGTGCCACCAGTGATTACCCGGGACAGGGGTTGAACACCGGGGAGCTGTTTTTT.

This chain connects TRBV7-3 to TRBJ1-1; TRBD1 matches 10 bases. Germline values: CDR1 SGHTA, CDR2 FQGTGA. The CDR3 spans 14 residues. J gave up 5 bases and V 5 bases, and 5 bases lay outside the gene matches. CDR3 bases: TGTGCCAGCAGCCCCGGGACAGGGGTAACTGAAGCTTTCTTT. Residues: CASSPGTGVTEAFF.

This clone was observed a handful of times. The chain couples TRBV6-5 to TRBJ1-1; D ambiguous. V shed 7 bases and J shed 0 bases, with 15 bases lying between them. CDR1 MNHEY and CDR2 SVGAGI come from the germline V gene. The CDR3 extends over 15 amino acids. The CDR3 loop is CASTVHSGMNTEAFF. DNA for the CDR3: TGTGCCAGCACGGTCCATTCGGGTATGAACACTGAAGCTTTCTTT.

V usage is TRBV9 and J usage is TRBJ2-2; D is possibly TRBD2 (6 bases). Germline V gives CDR1 SGDLS, CDR2 YYNGEE. V lost 7 bases and J lost 0, with 10 bases in between. The CDR3 has 14 amino acids. CDR3 sequence: CASGGTANTGELFF. The CDR3, as DNA: TGTGCCAGCGGGGGGACGGCGAACACCGGGGAGCTGTTTTTT.

The J gene is TRBJ2-3, the V gene TRBV7-2, with D possibly TRBD2 on 5 matching bases. The length of the CDR3 is 14 residues. The germline V and J ends were trimmed by 5 bases and 3 bases, with 12 bases remaining between them. From germline, CDR1 is SGHTA and CDR2 FQGNSA. The CDR3 loop reads CASSGRLGTDTQYF. In DNA, the CDR3 is TGTGCCAGCAGCGGGAGACTCGGAACAGATACGCAGTATTTT.

The chain has TRBV3-1 (or the pseudogene TRBV3-2) and TRBJ2-5; 7 bases align to TRBD2. In germline, CDR1 is LGHDT, CDR2 YNNKEL (reference sequence). The V gene end was trimmed by 10 bases and the J gene end by 7 bases; junction bases not matched to a gene: 12. The CDR3 sequence is 13 residues long. The CDR3 loop is CATRSPPGGTQYF. The CDR3 coding sequence is TGTGCCACCCGCAGTCCCCCGGGGGGGACCCAGTACTTC.

The rearrangement links TRBV28 to TRBJ2-7; no clear D gene. V was shortened by 3 bases and J by 6 bases, with 18 bases between the two germline ends. Looked up from germline, CDR1 is MDHEN and CDR2 is SYDVKM. The CDR3 is 15 amino acids. The CDR3 is CASSFDQRLMSEQYF. The CDR3 coding sequence is TGTGCCAGCAGTTTTGATCAGCGTCTCATGTCCGAGCAGTACTTC.

The chain recombines TRBV6-5 with TRBJ1-2; no clear D. The germline CDR1 and CDR2 sequences are MNHEY and SVGAGI. The CDR3 runs to 12 residues. V was shortened by 8 bases and J by 2 bases, with 9 bases between the two germline ends. The CDR3 coding sequence is TGTGCCAGCCAGACACCCAACTATGGCTACACCTTC. Translation: CASQTPNYGYTF.

V and J are TRBV4-1 and TRBJ1-1, with a possible D match to TRBD1 (6 bases). Trimming took off 5 bases at V and 4 bases at J, with 14 bases between the two ends. CDR1 and CDR2 from the germline V gene are MGHRA and YSYEKL. The CDR3 is 14 amino acids. CDR3 bases: TGCGCCAGCAGCTCCCCGACAGGTGGCACTGAAGCTTTCTTT. Protein product: CASSSPTGGTEAFF.

The chain is built from TRBV3-1 (or the pseudogene TRBV3-2) and TRBJ1-1; TRBD1 matches at 12 bases. V lost 4 bases, J lost 6 bases, and 6 bases stayed unmatched. The CDR3 covers 15 residues. Germline CDR1 LGHDT, CDR2 YNNKEL (reference sequence). The CDR3 bases are TGTGCCAGCAGCCGTATGGGACAGGGGGCGGCTGAAGCTTTCTTT. Its translation: CASSRMGQGAAEAFF.